These 9 T cell receptor beta chains originate from one sample sequenced in a study of neurological immune-mediated disorders. In TCRdb, the 5' RACE reads were re-called with MiXCR into one record per CDR3 protein. The sample lists 55,000 to 65,000 distinct CDR3 sequences, about 4% occurring once. The sequenced sample consisted of PBMCs. The receptors were sampled from a woman aged 50 to 60 with multiple sclerosis.

At least ten counts were recorded for this clonotype. The chain carries TRBV29-1 and TRBJ1-1; 8 bases fit TRBD1. There are 16 residues in the CDR3. J lost 0 bases, V lost 4 bases, and 10 bases had no gene match. Germline V gives CDR1 SQVTM, CDR2 ANQGSEA. This CDR3 is CSVGGQGLNMNTEAFF. CDR3 sequence (DNA): TGCAGCGTTGGCGGACAGGGCCTTAATATGAACACTGAAGCTTTCTTT.

This clonotype was detected ten times or more. The rearrangement uses TRBV4-3 and TRBJ2-2, with D possibly matching TRBD1 (5 bases). This CDR3 region has 16 residues. The germline CDR1 and CDR2 sequences are LGHNA and YSLEER. The ends were cut back, 0 bases at V and 1 base at J, with 9 bases in the middle. In DNA, the CDR3 is TGCGCCAGCAGCCAAGAGATCGGACAGAACACCGGGGAGCTGTTTTTT. Protein: CASSQEIGQNTGELFF.

This chain uses TRBV7-2 with TRBJ2-7, with a possible D match to TRBD2 (6 bases). This CDR3 has 15 amino acids. The V gene lost 2 bases and the J gene lost 3 bases, with 14 bases spanning the gap. CDR1 and CDR2 (germline): SGHTA, FQGNSA. For the CDR3, the DNA is TGTGCCAGCAGCTTAATCGGCGGGGTCCTCTACGAGCAGTACTTC. This sequence encodes CASSLIGGVLYEQYF.

At least ten counts were recorded for this clonotype. J is TRBJ1-2 and V is TRBV25-1; 7 positions match TRBD1. The CDR3 has 12 residues. Trimming cost V 4 bases and J 7 bases; bases outside gene matches: 3. CDR1 and CDR2 from the germline V gene are MGHDK and SYGVNS. The CDR3 DNA reads as TGTGCCAGCAGTGGACAGGGTGCTGGCTACACCTTC. It codes for CASSGQGAGYTF.

The table lists this clonotype with many counts. The chain carries TRBV5-1 and TRBJ2-1; D is possibly TRBD1 (6 bases). V lost 2 bases and J 8 bases, leaving 14 bases between the germline ends. This CDR3 is built from 14 residues. Germline V gives CDR1 SGHRS, CDR2 YFSETQ. CDR3 DNA: TGCGCCAGCAGCTTCTTGACAGGAGTGGATGAGCAGTTCTTC. Translated, it gives CASSFLTGVDEQFF.

Many counts were recorded for this clonotype. The chain joins TRBV20-1 to TRBJ1-1, with a weak D call TRBD1 (5 bases). CDR1 and CDR2 (germline): DFQATT, SNEGSKA (reference sequence). CDR3 length equals 15 residues. V lost 2 bases and J lost 4, with 17 bases in between. The CDR3 reads CSARWGGQRATEAFF. The CDR3 bases are TGCAGTGCTAGATGGGGGGGTCAGCGGGCCACTGAAGCTTTCTTT.

This clonotype was counted ten times or more. The CDR3, as DNA: TGTGCCTGGAGCCCCGGGAGGAGCACAGATACGCAGTATTTT. As protein: CAWSPGRSTDTQYF. The rearrangement uses TRBV30 and TRBJ2-3; TRBD2 matches 7 bases. Trimming at V came to 3 bases and at J to 0 bases, leaving 3 bases not matched to a gene. This CDR3 is 14 amino acids long. Germline assignment: CDR1 GTSNPN and CDR2 SVGIG (reference sequence). Supplemented by reference TRBV30 and TRBJ2-3, the full variable domain reads SQTIHQWPATLVQPVGSPLSLECTVEGTSNPNLYWYRQAAGRGLQLLFYSVGIGQISSEVPQNLSASRPQDRQFILSSKKLLLSDSGFYLCAWSPGRSTDTQYFGPGTRLTVL.

The table lists this clonotype with many counts. In nucleotides, the CDR3 is TGTGCCAGCAGCCCCGACACCTCCAGGGGGGCCAACGTCCTGACTTTC. Amino acids: CASSPDTSRGANVLTF. The chain carries TRBV7-2 and TRBJ2-6; no clear D. The V and J ends lost 5 bases and 4 bases respectively, with 15 bases between them. In germline, CDR1 is SGHTA, CDR2 FQGNSA. The CDR3 length is 16 residues.

This clonotype appeared many times. V usage is TRBV3-1 and J usage is TRBJ2-3; 9 bases fit TRBD2. Trimming at V came to 4 bases and at J to 3 bases, leaving 11 bases not matched to a gene. Germline V gene data show CDR1 as LGHDT and CDR2 as YNNKEL (reference sequence). The CDR3 runs 17 residues. CDR3 bases: TGTGCCAGCAGCCGAGGAGTAGCGGGAGCGGGTACAGATACGCAGTATTTT. Translating gives CASSRGVAGAGTDTQYF.